Included here is one T cell receptor beta chain sequence, with context. The antigen is not known. This entry belongs to a study of shared clonotypes between healthy human individuals. Findings of the study overall: Sampling used blood alone; tissue repertoires probably differ.

The CDR3 has 17 amino acids. After removal of 0 bases from V and 2 bases from J, the junction contained 7 bases not matched to a gene. Germline assignment: CDR1 WNHNN and CDR2 SYGVQD (reference sequence). Libraries were prepared by immunoSEQ multiplex PCR; TCRdb keeps only in-frame clonotypes and omits some of them. The data hold roughly 500,000 clones, with roughly 80% observed a single time. This TCR was sampled from a woman between 40 and 50 years old in good health. Some clones in this sample may be carry-over from other donors' samples. The V gene is TRBV10-1, the J gene TRBJ2-7, with 10 nucleotides matching TRBD2. The sample was PBMCs. The CDR3 loop reads CASSESYPSGRPYEQYF. In DNA, the CDR3 is TGCGCCAGCAGTGAGTCGTACCCTAGCGGGAGACCCTACGAGCAGTACTTC.